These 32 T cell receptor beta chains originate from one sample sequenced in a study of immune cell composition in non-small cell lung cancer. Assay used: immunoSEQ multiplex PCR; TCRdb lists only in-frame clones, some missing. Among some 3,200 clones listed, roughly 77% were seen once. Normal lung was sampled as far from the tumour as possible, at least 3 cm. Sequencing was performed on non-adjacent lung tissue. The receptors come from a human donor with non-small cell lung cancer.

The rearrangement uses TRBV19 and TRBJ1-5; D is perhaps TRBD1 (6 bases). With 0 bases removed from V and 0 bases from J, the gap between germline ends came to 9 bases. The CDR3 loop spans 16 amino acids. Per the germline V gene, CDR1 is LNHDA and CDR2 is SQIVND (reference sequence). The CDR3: CASSIDTGFSNQPQHF. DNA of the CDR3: TGTGCCAGTAGTATAGATACAGGGTTTAGCAATCAGCCCCAGCATTTT.

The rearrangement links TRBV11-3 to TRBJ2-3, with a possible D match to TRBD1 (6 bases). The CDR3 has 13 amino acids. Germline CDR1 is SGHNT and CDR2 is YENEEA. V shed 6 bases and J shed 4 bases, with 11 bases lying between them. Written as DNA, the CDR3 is TGTGCCAGCAGATCCACAGGGTCAGATACGCAGTATTTT. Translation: CASRSTGSDTQYF.

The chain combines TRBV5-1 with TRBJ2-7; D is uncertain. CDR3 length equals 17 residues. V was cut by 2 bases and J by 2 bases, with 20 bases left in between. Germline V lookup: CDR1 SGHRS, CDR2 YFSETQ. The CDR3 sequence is CASSLYLRSGPPYEQYF. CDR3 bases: TGCGCCAGCAGCTTATACCTCCGTTCAGGCCCTCCCTACGAGCAGTACTTC.

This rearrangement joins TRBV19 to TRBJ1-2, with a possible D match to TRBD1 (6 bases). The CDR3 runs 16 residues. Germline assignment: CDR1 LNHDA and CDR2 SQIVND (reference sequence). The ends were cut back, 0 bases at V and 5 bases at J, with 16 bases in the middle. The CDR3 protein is CASSIETQGRPYGYTF. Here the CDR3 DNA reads TGTGCCAGTAGTATAGAAACTCAGGGGCGCCCATATGGCTACACCTTC.

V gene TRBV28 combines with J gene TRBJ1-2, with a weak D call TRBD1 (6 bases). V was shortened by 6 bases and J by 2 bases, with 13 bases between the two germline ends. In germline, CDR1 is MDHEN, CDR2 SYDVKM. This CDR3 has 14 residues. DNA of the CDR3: TGTGCCAGCAGAACAGGGCAAGGGAACTATGGCTACACCTTC. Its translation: CASRTGQGNYGYTF.

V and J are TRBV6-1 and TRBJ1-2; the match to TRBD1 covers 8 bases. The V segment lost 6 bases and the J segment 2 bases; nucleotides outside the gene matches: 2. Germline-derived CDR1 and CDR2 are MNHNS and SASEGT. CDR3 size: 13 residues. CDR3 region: CASSQGANYGYTF. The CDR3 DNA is TGTGCCAGCAGCCAGGGGGCCAACTATGGCTACACCTTC.

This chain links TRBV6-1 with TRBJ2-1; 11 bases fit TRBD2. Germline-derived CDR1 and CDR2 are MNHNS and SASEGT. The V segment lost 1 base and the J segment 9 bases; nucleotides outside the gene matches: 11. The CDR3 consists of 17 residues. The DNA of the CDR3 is TGTGCCAGCAGTGAAGTTAGGTTAGCGGGAGGGCCGGGTGAGCAGTTCTTC. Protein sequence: CASSEVRLAGGPGEQFF.

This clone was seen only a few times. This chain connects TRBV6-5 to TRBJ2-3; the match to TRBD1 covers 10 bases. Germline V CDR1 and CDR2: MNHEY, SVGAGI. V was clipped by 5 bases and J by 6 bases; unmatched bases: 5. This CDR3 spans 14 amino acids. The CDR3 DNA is TGTGCCAGCAGTCAGACAGGGGGCTCGGATACGCAGTATTTT. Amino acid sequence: CASSQTGGSDTQYF.

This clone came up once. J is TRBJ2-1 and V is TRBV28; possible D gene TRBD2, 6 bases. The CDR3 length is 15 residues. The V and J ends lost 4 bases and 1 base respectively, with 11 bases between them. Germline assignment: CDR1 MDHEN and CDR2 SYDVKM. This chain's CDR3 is CASSYGGRSYNEQFF. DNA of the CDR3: TGTGCCAGCAGTTACGGGGGTAGGTCCTACAATGAGCAGTTCTTC.

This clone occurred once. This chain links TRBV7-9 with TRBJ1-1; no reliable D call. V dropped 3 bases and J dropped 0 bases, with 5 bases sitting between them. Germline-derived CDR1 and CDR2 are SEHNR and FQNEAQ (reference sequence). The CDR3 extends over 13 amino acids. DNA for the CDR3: TGTGCCAGCAGCTTTACAATGAACACTGAAGCTTTCTTT. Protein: CASSFTMNTEAFF.

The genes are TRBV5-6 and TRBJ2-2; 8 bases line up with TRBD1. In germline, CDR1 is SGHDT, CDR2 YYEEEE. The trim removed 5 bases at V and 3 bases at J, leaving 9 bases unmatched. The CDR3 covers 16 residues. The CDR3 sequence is CASSQFDRGDTGELFF. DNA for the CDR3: TGTGCCAGCAGTCAATTCGACAGGGGTGACACCGGGGAGCTGTTTTTT.

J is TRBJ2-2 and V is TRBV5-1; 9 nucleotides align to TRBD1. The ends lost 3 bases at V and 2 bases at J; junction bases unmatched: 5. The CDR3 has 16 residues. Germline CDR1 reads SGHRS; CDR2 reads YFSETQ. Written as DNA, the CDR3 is TGCGCCAGCAGCTCTCCGGGACAGGGAAACACCGGGGAGCTGTTTTTT. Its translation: CASSSPGQGNTGELFF.

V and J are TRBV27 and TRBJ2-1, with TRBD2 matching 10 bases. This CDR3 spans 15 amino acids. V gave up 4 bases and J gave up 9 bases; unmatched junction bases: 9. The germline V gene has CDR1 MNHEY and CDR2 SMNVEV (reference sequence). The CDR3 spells CASSSSGRGLGEQFF. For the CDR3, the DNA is TGTGCCAGCAGTTCCAGCGGGAGGGGATTGGGTGAGCAGTTCTTC.

The CDR3 is CASSLSGIAGGVFTGELFF. The CDR3 DNA follows: TGTGCCAGCAGTTTAAGTGGGATAGCGGGGGGGGTATTCACCGGGGAGCTGTTTTTT. The rearrangement links TRBV27 to TRBJ2-2, with 11 nucleotides matching TRBD2. Germline loops: CDR1 MNHEY, CDR2 SMNVEV (reference sequence). CDR3 size: 19 residues. The J segment lost 4 bases and the V segment lost 2 bases, leaving 12 bases of the junction unmatched.

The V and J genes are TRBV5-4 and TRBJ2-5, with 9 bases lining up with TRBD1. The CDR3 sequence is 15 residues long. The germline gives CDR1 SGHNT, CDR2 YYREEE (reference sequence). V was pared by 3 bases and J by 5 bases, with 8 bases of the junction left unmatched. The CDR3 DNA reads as TGTGCCAGCAGCTCCCCGGGACAGGGTGGGGAGACCCAGTACTTC. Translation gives CASSSPGQGGETQYF.

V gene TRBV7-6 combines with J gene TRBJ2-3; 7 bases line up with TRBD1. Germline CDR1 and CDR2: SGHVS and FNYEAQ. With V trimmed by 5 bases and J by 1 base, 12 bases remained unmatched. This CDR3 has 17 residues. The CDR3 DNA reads TGTGCCAGCAGCCGGCGAAGGGACAGCGCTGGCACAGATACGCAGTATTTT. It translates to CASSRRRDSAGTDTQYF. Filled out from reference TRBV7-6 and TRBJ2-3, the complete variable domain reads GAGVSQSPRYKVTKRGQDVALRCDPISGHVSLYWYRQALGQGPEFLTYFNYEAQQDKSGLPNDRFSAERPEGSISTLTIQRTEQRDSAMYRCASSRRRDSAGTDTQYFGPGTRLTVL.

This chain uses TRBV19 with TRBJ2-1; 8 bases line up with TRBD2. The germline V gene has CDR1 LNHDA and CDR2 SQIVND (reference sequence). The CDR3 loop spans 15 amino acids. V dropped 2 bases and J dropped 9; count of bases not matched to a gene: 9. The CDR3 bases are TGTGCCAGTAGTATAATCCAGCGGGAGAGGGGTGAGCAGTTCTTC. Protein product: CASSIIQRERGEQFF.

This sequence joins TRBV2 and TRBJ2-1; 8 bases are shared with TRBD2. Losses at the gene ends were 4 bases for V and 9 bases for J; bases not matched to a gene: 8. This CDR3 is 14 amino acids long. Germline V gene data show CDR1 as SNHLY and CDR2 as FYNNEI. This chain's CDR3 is CASSVIAGFSEQFF. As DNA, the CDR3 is TGTGCCAGCAGTGTGATAGCGGGATTTAGTGAGCAGTTCTTC.

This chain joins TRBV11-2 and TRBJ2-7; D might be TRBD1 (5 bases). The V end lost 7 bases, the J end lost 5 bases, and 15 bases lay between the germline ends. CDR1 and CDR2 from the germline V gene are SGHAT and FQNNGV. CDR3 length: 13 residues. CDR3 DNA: TGTGCCAGCACTTATTGGGGCGAAGACGAGCAGTACTTC. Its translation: CASTYWGEDEQYF. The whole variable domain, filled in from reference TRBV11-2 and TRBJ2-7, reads EAGVAQSPRYKIIEKRQSVAFWCNPISGHATLYWYQQILGQGPKLLIQFQNNGVVDDSQLPKDRFSAERLKGVDSTLKIQPAKLEDSAVYLCASTYWGEDEQYFGPGTRLTVT.

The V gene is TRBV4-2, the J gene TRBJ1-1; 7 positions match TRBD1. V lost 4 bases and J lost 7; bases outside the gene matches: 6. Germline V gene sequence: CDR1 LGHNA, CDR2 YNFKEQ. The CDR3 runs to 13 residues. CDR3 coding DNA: TGTGCCAGCAGCCTTTACCGACAGGGTGAAGCTTTCTTT. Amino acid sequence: CASSLYRQGEAFF.

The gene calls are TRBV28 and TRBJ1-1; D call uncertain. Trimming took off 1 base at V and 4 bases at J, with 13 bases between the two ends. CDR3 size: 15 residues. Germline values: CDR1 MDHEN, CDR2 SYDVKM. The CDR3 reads CASSLSGSWSTEAFF. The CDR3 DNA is TGTGCCAGCAGTTTATCGGGGAGCTGGAGCACTGAAGCTTTCTTT. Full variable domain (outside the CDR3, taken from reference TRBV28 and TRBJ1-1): DVKVTQSSRYLVKRTGEKVFLECVQDMDHENMFWYRQDPGLGLRLIYFSYDVKMKEKGDIPEGYSVSREKKERFSLILESASTNQTSMYLCASSLSGSWSTEAFFGQGTRLTVV.

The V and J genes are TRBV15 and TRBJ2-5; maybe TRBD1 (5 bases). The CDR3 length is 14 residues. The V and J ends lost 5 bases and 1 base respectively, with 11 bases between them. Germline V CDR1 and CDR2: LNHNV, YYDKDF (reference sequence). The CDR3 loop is CATSGHRFQETQYF. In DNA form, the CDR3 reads TGTGCCACCAGCGGCCACAGGTTCCAAGAGACCCAGTACTTC.

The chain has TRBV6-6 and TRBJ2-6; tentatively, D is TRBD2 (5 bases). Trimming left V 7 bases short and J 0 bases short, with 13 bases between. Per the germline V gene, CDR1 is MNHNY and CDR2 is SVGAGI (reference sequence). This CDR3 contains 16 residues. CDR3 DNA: TGTGCCAGCACCTCATCGGGGAGCTCTGGGGCCAACGTCCTGACTTTC. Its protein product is CASTSSGSSGANVLTF.

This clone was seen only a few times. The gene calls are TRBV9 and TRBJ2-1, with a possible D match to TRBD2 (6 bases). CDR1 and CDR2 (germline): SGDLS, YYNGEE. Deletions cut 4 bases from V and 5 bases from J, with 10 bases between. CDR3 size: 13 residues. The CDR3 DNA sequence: TGTGCCAGCAGCCGGGACTGGAACAATGAGCAGTTCTTC. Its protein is CASSRDWNNEQFF.

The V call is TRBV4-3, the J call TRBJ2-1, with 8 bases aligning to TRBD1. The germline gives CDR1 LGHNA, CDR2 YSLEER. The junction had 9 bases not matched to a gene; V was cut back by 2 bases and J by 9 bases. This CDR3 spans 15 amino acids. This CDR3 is CASSQSWQGAGEQFF. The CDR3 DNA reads TGCGCCAGCAGCCAATCATGGCAGGGGGCAGGTGAGCAGTTCTTC.

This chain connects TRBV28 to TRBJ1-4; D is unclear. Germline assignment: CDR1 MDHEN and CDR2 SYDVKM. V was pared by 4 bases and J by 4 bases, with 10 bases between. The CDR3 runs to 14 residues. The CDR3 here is CASSSLGFNEKLFF. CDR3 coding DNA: TGTGCCAGCAGTTCTCTGGGCTTTAATGAAAAACTGTTTTTT.

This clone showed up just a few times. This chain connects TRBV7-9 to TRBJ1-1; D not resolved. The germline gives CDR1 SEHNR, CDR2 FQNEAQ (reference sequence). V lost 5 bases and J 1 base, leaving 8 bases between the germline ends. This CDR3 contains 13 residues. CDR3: CASSTQENTEAFF. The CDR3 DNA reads TGTGCCAGCAGCACCCAGGAGAACACTGAAGCTTTCTTT. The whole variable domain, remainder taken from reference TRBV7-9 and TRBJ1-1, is DTGVSQNPRHKITKRGQNVTFRCDPISEHNRLYWYRQTLGQGPEFLTYFQNEAQLEKSRLLSDRFSAERPKGSFSTLEIQRTEQGDSAMYLCASSTQENTEAFFGQGTRLTVV.

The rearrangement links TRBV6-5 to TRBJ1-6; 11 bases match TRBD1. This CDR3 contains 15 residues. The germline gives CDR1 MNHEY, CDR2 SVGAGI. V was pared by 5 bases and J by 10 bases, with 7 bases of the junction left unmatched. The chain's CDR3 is CASSASGTGGSPLHF. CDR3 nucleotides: TGTGCCAGCAGTGCGTCCGGGACAGGGGGGTCACCCCTCCACTTT.

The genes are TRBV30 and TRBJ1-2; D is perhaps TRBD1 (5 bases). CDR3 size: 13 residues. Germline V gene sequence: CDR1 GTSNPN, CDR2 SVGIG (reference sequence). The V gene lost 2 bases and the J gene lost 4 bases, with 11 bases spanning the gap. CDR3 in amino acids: CAWSTRASYGYTF. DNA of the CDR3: TGTGCCTGGAGTACCAGGGCGAGCTATGGCTACACCTTC.

CDR3 coding DNA: TGTGCCAGCAGTCGAGGGGGTACGAACACTGAAGCTTTCTTT. Translating it yields CASSRGGTNTEAFF. V and J are TRBV14 and TRBJ1-1; D might be TRBD1 (6 bases). The CDR3 contains 14 residues. Germline V gene sequence: CDR1 SGHDN, CDR2 FVKESK. V was clipped by 6 bases and J by 1 base, with 12 bases between them.

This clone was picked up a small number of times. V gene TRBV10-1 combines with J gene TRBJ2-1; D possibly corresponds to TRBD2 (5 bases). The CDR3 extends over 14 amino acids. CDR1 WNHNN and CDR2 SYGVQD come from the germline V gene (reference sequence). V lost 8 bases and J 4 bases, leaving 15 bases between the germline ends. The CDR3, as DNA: TGCGCCAGCGCGACGGGAACTGGATACAATGAGCAGTTCTTC. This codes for CASATGTGYNEQFF.

In nucleotides, the CDR3 is TGTGCCAGCAGTGAAGCCCGGCAGAGGAATTCACCCCTCCACTTT. Protein: CASSEARQRNSPLHF. J is TRBJ1-6 and V is TRBV2; D not resolved. The V and J ends lost 0 bases and 7 bases respectively, with 10 bases between them. This CDR3 comprises 15 residues. Germline V lookup: CDR1 SNHLY, CDR2 FYNNEI.